This paragraph reports one T cell receptor beta chain. What it recognizes is unknown. No infections or other immune events were documented during collection. The data were taken from a study of identifying expanded T cells in peripheral blood. Overall study results and limits: Approximately two-week clone count variance significantly increased as total template count grew. Approximately 1.1 clones differed between technical replicates, versus about 16 and 19 over time.

Deletions cut 4 bases from V and 10 bases from J, with 19 bases between. Germline CDR1 reads SGHNT; CDR2 reads YYREEE (reference sequence). The CDR3 has 14 amino acids. Sequenced by immunoSEQ multiplex PCR; TCRdb stores in-frame clones only, minus some. The sample consists of around 90,000 clones, roughly 88% of them appearing once. This TCR was sampled from a person aged 18 to 70 in good health. This rearrangement joins TRBV5-4 to TRBJ2-3; maybe TRBD2 (6 bases). The sample was blood. DNA for the CDR3: TGTGCCAGCAGCACAGAGCGGTCGACTAGGGCGCAGTATTTT. It is translated as CASSTERSTRAQYF.